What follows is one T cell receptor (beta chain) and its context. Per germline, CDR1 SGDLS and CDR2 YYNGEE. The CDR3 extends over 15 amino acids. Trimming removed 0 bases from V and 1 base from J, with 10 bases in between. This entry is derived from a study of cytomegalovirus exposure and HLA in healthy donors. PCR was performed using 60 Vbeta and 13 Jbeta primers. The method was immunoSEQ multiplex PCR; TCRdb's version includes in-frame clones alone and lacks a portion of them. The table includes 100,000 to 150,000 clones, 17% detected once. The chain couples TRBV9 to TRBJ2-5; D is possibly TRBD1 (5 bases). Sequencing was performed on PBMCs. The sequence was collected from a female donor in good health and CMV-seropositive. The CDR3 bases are TGTGCCAGCAGCGTAGGTCAGGGCACCCAAGAGACCCAGTACTTC. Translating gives CASSVGQGTQETQYF.